One T cell receptor (beta chain) is described in this entry. This sample also contains other DNA sequences that code for the same CDR3. The sample originates from a study of blood T cell repertoires in COVID-19. Across the study: Material from acute and convalescent COVID-19 was sourced from the United States, Italy and Spain. PBMCs, B-cell-depleted T cells, or T cells were the source of the cDNA or gDNA that made up the material.

Trimming took 3 bases from V and 1 from J, leaving 4 bases between them. The CDR3 is made up of 11 amino acids. Germline CDR1 is DFQATT and CDR2 is SNEGSKA (reference sequence). Generated by immunoSEQ multiplex PCR, the TCRdb table keeps only in-frame clones and is missing some. Counted here are approximately 460,000 clones, about 91% occurring once; the ten biggest clones make up around 0.92%. Material: peripheral blood. This receptor was taken from a man aged 18 to 30 with COVID-19, enrolled during active disease. This rearrangement joins TRBV20-1 to TRBJ2-7; no definite D call. The CDR3: CSASTSYEQYF. In DNA, the CDR3 is TGCAGTGCTAGTACTTCCTACGAGCAGTACTTC.